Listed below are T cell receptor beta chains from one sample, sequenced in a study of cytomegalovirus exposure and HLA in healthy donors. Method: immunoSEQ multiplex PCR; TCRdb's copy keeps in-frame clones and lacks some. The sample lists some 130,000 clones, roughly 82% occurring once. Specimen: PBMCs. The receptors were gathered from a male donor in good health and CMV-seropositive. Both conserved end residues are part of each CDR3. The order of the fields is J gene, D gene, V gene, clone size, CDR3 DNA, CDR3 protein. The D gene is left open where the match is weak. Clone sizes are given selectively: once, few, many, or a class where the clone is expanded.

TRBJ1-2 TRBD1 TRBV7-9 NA TGTGCCAGCAGCTTAGAGGGACAGGGGGTGTTCTATGGCTACACCTTC CASSLEGQGVFYGYTF
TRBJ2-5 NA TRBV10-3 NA TGTGCCACTGCGGGGGCGGGAGAGACCCAGTACTTC CATAGAGETQYF
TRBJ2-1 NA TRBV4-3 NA TGCGCCAGCAGCCAAGAAGGGGCAGGGACCTACAATGAGCAGTTCTTC CASSQEGAGTYNEQFF
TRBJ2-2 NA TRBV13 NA TGTGCCAGCAGCTTATCTGGACTTTCGACCGGGGAGCTGTTTTTT CASSLSGLSTGELFF
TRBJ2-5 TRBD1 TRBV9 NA TGTGCCAGCAGCGTAACAGGGACAGAAGAGACCCAGTACTTC CASSVTGTEETQYF
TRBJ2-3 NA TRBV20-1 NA TGCAGTGCTAGTCCCGCAGATACGCAGTATTTT CSASPADTQYF
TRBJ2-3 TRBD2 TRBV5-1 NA TGCGCCAGCAGCTTCTGGACTAGCGGGAGGGCCCAGGGCACAGATACGCAGTATTTT CASSFWTSGRAQGTDTQYF
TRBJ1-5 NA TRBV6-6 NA TGTGCCAGCAGTTTTAACAGGGACTACAATCAGCCCCAGCATTTT CASSFNRDYNQPQHF
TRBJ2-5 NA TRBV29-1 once TGCAGCGTGCTAGAAACTAGCAGAGAAGAGACCCAGTACTTC CSVLETSREETQYF
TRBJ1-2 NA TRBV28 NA TGTGCCAGCAGTGCCCCGGTGGAGCCGGTGGGCTTC CASSAPVEPVGF
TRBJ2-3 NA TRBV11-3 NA TGTGCCAGCAGCAAACAGACGGCAGATACGCAGTATTTT CASSKQTADTQYF
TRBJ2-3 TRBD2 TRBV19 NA TGTGCCAGTAGTACGGCAGCGGGACTCACAGATACGCAGTATTTT CASSTAAGLTDTQYF
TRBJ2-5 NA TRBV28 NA TGTGCCAGCAGTTTATTACTAGAGACCCAGTACTTC CASSLLLETQYF
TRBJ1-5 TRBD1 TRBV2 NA TGTGCCAGCAGTCTCAGGGGGCACTTCAATCAGCCCCAGCATTTT CASSLRGHFNQPQHF
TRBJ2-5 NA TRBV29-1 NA TGCAGCGTTGGTATAGAGACCCAGTACTTC CSVGIETQYF
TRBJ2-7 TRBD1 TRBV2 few TGTGCCAGCAGTGAGGACAGGCCCTACGAGCAGTACTTC CASSEDRPYEQYF
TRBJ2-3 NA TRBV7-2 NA TGTGCCAGCAGCTTAATCCCCCCTCCAGATACGCAGTATTTT CASSLIPPPDTQYF
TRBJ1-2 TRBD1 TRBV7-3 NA TGTGCCAGCAGCTTGACAGGGGGCTTGCAGGAGGATGGCTACACCTTC CASSLTGGLQEDGYTF
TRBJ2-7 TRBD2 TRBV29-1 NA TGCAGCGCCGCTAGATTCGGGACTAGCGGGAGTACTGGCCACGAGCAGTACTTC CSAARFGTSGSTGHEQYF
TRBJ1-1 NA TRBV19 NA TGTGCCAGTAGTACCCTTGTGGGGGGTACTGAAGCTTTCTTT CASSTLVGGTEAFF
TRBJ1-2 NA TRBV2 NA TGTGCCAGCAGTCCTGACAGCAACTATGGCTACACCTTC CASSPDSNYGYTF
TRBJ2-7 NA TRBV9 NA TGTGCCAGCAGCGTGGAACTCGTCTCGGGTGAGCAGTACTTC CASSVELVSGEQYF
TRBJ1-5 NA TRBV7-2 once TGTGCCAGCAGCACACCGGGGAGCAATCAGCCCCAGCATTTT CASSTPGSNQPQHF
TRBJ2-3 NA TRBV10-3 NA TGTGCCACCCTGACTAGCACAGATACGCAGTATTTT CATLTSTDTQYF
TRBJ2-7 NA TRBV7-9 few TGTGCCAGCAGCTTAAGTAGTTCCTACGAGCAGTACTTC CASSLSSSYEQYF
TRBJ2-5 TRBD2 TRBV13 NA TGTGCCAGCAGCTTACCTCCGGGGGGGGAGACCCAGTACTTC CASSLPPGGETQYF
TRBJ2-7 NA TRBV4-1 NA TGCGCCAGCAGCCAAGGACAAGACTACGAGCAGTACTTC CASSQGQDYEQYF
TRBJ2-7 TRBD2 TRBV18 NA TGTGCCAGCTCGCCCGGGACTAGCAACGAGCAGTACTTC CASSPGTSNEQYF
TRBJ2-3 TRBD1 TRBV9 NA TGTGCCAGCAGCGTACGGGGACAGTTAAGCACAGATACGCAGTATTTT CASSVRGQLSTDTQYF
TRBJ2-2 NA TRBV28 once TGTGCCAGCAGTTCCCTCCTCCGGGAGCTGTTTTTT CASSSLLRELFF
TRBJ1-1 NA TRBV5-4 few TGTGCCAGCAGCTTGGCCCCAGGATTTAGGACTGAAGCTTTCTTT CASSLAPGFRTEAFF